This T cell receptor beta chain came from a study of identical twins. Points from the study as a whole: Sharing of beta out-of-frame sequences by twins showed a weaker excess.

About this clonotype itself: Its antigen remains unidentified.

A single record per CDR3 protein comes from TCRdb applying MiXCR to the 5' RACE reads. The sample has around 690,000 distinct CDR3 sequences; about 20% are singletons. The V gene's germline CDR1 is SGHRS and CDR2 YFSETQ. V gave up 0 bases and J gave up 11 bases, with 18 bases separating them. This CDR3 contains 15 residues. Another study also made use of these data, one on T cells expressing NK-cell markers. That publication notes: Similarly, these clonotypes led the CD3+CD56-NKG2C+ fraction as well in a few donors.

Material: PBMCs. The chain links TRBV5-1 to TRBJ2-1; a possible D gene is TRBD2 (6 bases). The TCR comes from a woman between 18 and 30 years old in good health. In DNA form, the CDR3 reads TGCGCCAGCAGCTTGGCTCCCTATAGCGGAGAGCAGCAGTTCTTC. Translation gives CASSLAPYSGEQQFF.